A single T cell receptor beta chain is shown here with its context. Authors' methods: Reference gene primers were amplified, and this amplification served to estimate nucleated cell counts. The table came from immunoSEQ multiplex PCR; TCRdb's copy has only in-frame clones and leaves some out. D and trimming come from the DNA, and the V and J calls and clone size come from that table. This table has 120,000 to 150,000 clones, around 81% appearing once. This entry is derived from a study of blood T cell repertoires in COVID-19. Across the study: Samples of COVID-19 (acute and convalescent) were obtained from the United States, Italy and Spain. From T cells, B-cell-depleted T cells, or PBMCs came the material, which was cDNA or gDNA.

Germline V CDR1 and CDR2: LNHDA, SQIVND (reference sequence). The CDR3 contains 15 residues. V lost 4 bases and J lost 1; bases outside the gene matches: 2. The source material was peripheral blood. The receptor comes from a man in his 60s with active or convalescent COVID-19. The gene calls are TRBV19 and TRBJ2-2, with 8 bases lining up with TRBD2. As DNA, the CDR3 is TGTGCCAGTAGTAAAGCGGGGGTGAACACCGGGGAGCTGTTTTTT. As protein: CASSKAGVNTGELFF.